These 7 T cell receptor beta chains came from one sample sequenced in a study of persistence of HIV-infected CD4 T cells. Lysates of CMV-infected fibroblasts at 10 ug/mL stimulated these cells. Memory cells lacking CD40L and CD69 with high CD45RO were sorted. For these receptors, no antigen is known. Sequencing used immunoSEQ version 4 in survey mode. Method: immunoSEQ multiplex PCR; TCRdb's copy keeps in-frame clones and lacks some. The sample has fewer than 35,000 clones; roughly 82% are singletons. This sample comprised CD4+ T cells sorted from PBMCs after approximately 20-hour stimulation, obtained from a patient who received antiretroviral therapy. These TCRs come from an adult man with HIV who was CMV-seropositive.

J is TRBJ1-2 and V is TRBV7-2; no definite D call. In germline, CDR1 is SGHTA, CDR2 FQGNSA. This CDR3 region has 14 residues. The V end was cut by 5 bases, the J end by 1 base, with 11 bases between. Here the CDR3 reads CASSPRQNNYGYTF. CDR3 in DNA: TGTGCCAGCAGCCCGCGGCAGAATAACTATGGCTACACCTTC. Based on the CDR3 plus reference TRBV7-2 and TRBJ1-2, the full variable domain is GAGVSQSPSNKVTEKGKDVELRCDPISGHTALYWYRQSLGQGLEFLIYFQGNSAPDKSGLPSDRFSAERTGGSVSTLTIQRTQQEDSAVYLCASSPRQNNYGYTFGSGTRLTVV.

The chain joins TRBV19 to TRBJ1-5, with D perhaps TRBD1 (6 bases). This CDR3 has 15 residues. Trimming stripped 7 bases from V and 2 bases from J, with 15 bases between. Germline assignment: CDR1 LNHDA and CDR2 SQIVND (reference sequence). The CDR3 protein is CASTPTGLGNQPQHF. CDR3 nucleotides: TGTGCCAGTACCCCAACAGGGTTAGGCAATCAGCCCCAGCATTTT.

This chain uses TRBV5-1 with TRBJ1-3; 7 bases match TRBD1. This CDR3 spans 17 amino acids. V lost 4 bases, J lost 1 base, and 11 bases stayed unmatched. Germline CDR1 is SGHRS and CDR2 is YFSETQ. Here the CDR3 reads CASSPGRDSISGNTIYF. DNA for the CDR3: TGCGCCAGCAGCCCGGGCCGGGACAGCATTTCTGGAAACACCATATATTTT.

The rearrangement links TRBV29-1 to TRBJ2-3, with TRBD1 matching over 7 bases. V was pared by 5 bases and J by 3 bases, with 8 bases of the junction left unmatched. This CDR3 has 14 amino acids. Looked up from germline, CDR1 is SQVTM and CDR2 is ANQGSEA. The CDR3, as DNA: TGCAGCGTTAACCTGGGACAGCGAACAGATACGCAGTATTTT. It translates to CSVNLGQRTDTQYF.

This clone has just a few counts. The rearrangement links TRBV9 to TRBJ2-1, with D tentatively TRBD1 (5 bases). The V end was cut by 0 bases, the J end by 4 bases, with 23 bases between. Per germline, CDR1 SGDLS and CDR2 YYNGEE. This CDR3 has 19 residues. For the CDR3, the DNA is TGTGCCAGCAGCGTAGCAGGGAATTGGGTAAATCCCCGGTACAATGAGCAGTTCTTC. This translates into CASSVAGNWVNPRYNEQFF. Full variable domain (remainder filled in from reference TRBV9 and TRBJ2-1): DSGVTQTPKHLITATGQRVTLRCSPRSGDLSVYWYQQSLDQGLQFLIQYYNGEERAKGNILERFSAQQFPDLHSELNLSSLELGDSALYFCASSVAGNWVNPRYNEQFFGPGTRLTVL.

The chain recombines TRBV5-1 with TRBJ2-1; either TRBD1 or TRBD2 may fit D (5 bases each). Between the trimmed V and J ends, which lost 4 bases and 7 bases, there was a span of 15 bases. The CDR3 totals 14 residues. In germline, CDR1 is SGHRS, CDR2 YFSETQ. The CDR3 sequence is CASSTGPPRNEQFF. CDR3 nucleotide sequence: TGCGCCAGCAGCACGGGACCTCCCCGGAATGAGCAGTTCTTC.

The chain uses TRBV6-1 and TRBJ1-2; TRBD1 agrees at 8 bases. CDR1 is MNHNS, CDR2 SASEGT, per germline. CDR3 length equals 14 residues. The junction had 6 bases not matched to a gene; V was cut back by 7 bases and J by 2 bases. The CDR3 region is CASISGGRNYGYTF. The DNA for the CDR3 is TGTGCCAGCATCTCAGGGGGCAGAAACTATGGCTACACCTTC.